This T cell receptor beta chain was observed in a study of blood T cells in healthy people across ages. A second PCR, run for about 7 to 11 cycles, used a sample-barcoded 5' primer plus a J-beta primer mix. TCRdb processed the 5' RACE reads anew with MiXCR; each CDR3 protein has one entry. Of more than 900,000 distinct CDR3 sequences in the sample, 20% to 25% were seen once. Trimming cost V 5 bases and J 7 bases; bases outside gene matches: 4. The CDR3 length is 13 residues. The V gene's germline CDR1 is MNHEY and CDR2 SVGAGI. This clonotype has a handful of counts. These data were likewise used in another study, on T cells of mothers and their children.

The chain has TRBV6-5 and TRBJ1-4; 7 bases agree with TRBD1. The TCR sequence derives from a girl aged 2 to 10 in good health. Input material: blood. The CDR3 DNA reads TGTGCCAGCAGTCCGACAGGGTTTGAAAAACTGTTTTTT. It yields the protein CASSPTGFEKLFF.